Presented here are 14 T cell receptor beta chains from one specimen sequenced in a study of human T cells and chemical hapten exposure. As to time point: pre-sensitization, week 0. Indicated treatment: therapeutic diphenylcyclopropenone sensitization with weekly scalp DPC. Each CDR3 protein is one row after TCRdb ran MiXCR on the RACE reads. The table includes a few hundred thousand distinct CDR3 sequences, around 5% detected once. The sequencing used whole blood, collected in connection with sensitization to the hapten diphenylcyclopropenone (DPC). These receptor sequences come from a woman between 18 and 29 years old with alopecia areata. Some clones in this sample may be carry-over from other donors' samples.

This clonotype was seen at least ten times. The J gene is TRBJ1-6, the V gene TRBV6-1; D not certain. The ends were cut back, 7 bases at V and 7 bases at J, with 11 bases in the middle. CDR1 and CDR2 (germline): MNHNS, SASEGT. The CDR3 has 13 residues. The CDR3 protein is CASTFWANSPLHF. Here the CDR3 DNA reads TGTGCCAGCACGTTTTGGGCCAATTCACCCCTCCACTTT.

This clonotype was recorded many times. The CDR3 is CASYLTGQNTEAFF. The CDR3 DNA reads TGTGCCAGCTACCTAACAGGGCAGAACACTGAAGCTTTCTTT. This chain links TRBV2 with TRBJ1-1, with a possible D match to TRBD1 (6 bases). Deletions cut 8 bases from V and 1 base from J, with 14 bases between. Germline lookup yields CDR1 SNHLY and CDR2 FYNNEI. The CDR3 extends over 14 amino acids.

There are a few counts of this clonotype. The chain couples TRBV6-1 to TRBJ1-1; D is perhaps TRBD1 (6 bases). V was shortened by 9 bases and J by 5 bases, with 22 bases between the two germline ends. The CDR3 has 15 residues. From germline, CDR1 is MNHNS and CDR2 SASEGT. In DNA form, the CDR3 reads TGTGCCAGTGAGGCAGGGGTCGTCTTAACGACTGAAGCTTTCTTT. It yields the protein CASEAGVVLTTEAFF.

In its sample, this clonotype was seen many times. Here the CDR3 DNA reads TGTGCCAGCAGCCCTGCCCCGCAGGTTGGAGGCCAGCCCCAGCATTTT. Residues: CASSPAPQVGGQPQHF. This chain uses TRBV7-2 with TRBJ1-5; D not certain. The germline V gene has CDR1 SGHTA and CDR2 FQGNSA. The CDR3 is 16 residues long. V was cut by 5 bases and J by 7 bases, with 21 bases left in between.

This clonotype occurred many times. The rearrangement links TRBV6-2 or TRBV6-3 to TRBJ2-5, with 8 bases that match TRBD2. This CDR3 spans 14 amino acids. V lost 10 bases, J lost 9 bases, and 16 bases stayed unmatched. Germline assignment: CDR1 MNHEY and CDR2 SVGEGT. The CDR3 is CATGLALRARAQYF. CDR3 coding DNA: TGTGCCACCGGACTAGCCTTAAGGGCCAGGGCCCAGTACTTC.

In its sample, this clonotype was seen a few times. The chain couples TRBV21-1 to TRBJ2-7; the D call in the table, TRBD1, was not verified against the DNA. TRBV21-1 is noted as a pseudogene. This CDR3 region has 17 residues. The CDR3 sequence: CASSKYDRRVGSYEQYF. DNA of the CDR3: TGTGCCAGCAGCAAATATGACAGGAGGGTGGGGTCCTACGAGCAGTACTTC.

This clonotype was observed many times. This chain links TRBV3-1 with TRBJ2-5, with 8 bases matching TRBD2. Germline V gives CDR1 LGHDT, CDR2 YNNKEL (reference sequence). Germline trimming cut 1 base from V and 2 bases from J; bases unmatched to any gene: 12. The CDR3 covers 18 residues. The CDR3 is CASSQVESGGAWQETQYF. CDR3 DNA: TGTGCCAGCAGCCAAGTCGAATCGGGGGGGGCTTGGCAAGAGACCCAGTACTTC.

This clonotype was seen at least ten times. This sequence joins TRBV2 and TRBJ2-7; TRBD1 or TRBD2 may be the D gene (5 bases each). The CDR3 is 14 residues long. V lost 8 bases to trimming and J lost 3 bases, with 17 bases between them. Germline lookup yields CDR1 SNHLY and CDR2 FYNNEI. The CDR3 bases are TGTGCCAGCCCGAAGGGACGTGGGGACTACGAGCAGTACTTC. Its translation: CASPKGRGDYEQYF.

This clonotype appeared many times. The chain uses TRBV10-3 and TRBJ1-1, with D unresolved. This CDR3 is built from 12 residues. Deletions cut 4 bases from V and 4 bases from J, with 7 bases between. Per germline, CDR1 ENHRY and CDR2 SYGVKD. CDR3 DNA: TGTGCCATCAGTGCCCTCGGCACTGAAGCTTTCTTT. Its translation is CAISALGTEAFF.

The table lists this clonotype with many counts. The V and J genes are TRBV11-2 and TRBJ2-1, with D possibly being TRBD2 (5 bases). This CDR3 is built from 13 residues. The V and J ends lost 0 bases and 8 bases respectively, with 8 bases between them. Germline lookup yields CDR1 SGHAT and CDR2 FQNNGV. This CDR3 reads CASSLDRRDEQFF. The CDR3 nucleotides are TGTGCCAGCAGCTTAGATAGGCGGGATGAGCAGTTCTTC. Looking up the rest from reference TRBV11-2 and TRBJ2-1 gives the full variable domain: EAGVAQSPRYKIIEKRQSVAFWCNPISGHATLYWYQQILGQGPKLLIQFQNNGVVDDSQLPKDRFSAERLKGVDSTLKIQPAKLEDSAVYLCASSLDRRDEQFFGPGTRLTVL.

This clonotype was observed at least ten times. The genes are TRBV4-2 and TRBJ2-2; D may be TRBD2 (6 bases). In germline, CDR1 is LGHNA, CDR2 YNFKEQ. V shed 4 bases and J shed 4 bases, with 10 bases lying between them. The CDR3 consists of 14 residues. For the CDR3, the DNA is TGTGCCAGCAGCCCGACTAGTTCCACCGGGGAGCTGTTTTTT. It yields the protein CASSPTSSTGELFF.

This clonotype showed up many times. This CDR3 reads CASSPPEEYNEQFF. CDR3 in DNA: TGTGCCAGCAGTCCACCAGAAGAGTACAATGAGCAGTTCTTC. The rearrangement links TRBV6-2 or TRBV6-3 to TRBJ2-1; D uncertain. The CDR3 consists of 14 residues. Trimming stripped 5 bases from V and 4 bases from J, with 12 bases between. Germline-derived CDR1 and CDR2 are MNHEY and SVGEGT.

The V and J genes are TRBV12-3 or TRBV12-4 and TRBJ2-7; 7 nucleotides match TRBD2. The CDR3 sequence is 15 residues long. The junction had 8 bases not matched to a gene; V was cut back by 4 bases and J by 2 bases. The CDR3 region is CASSSSGGGAYEQYF. Written as DNA, the CDR3 is TGTGCCAGCAGTTCGAGCGGTGGGGGGGCCTACGAGCAGTACTTC.

This rearrangement joins TRBV3-1 to TRBJ2-3, with 12 positions matching TRBD2. The V segment lost 4 bases and the J segment 4 bases; nucleotides outside the gene matches: 9. The CDR3 extends over 17 amino acids. Per germline, CDR1 LGHDT and CDR2 YNNKEL (reference sequence). CDR3 bases: TGTGCCAGCAGCCCCCGCACTAGCGGGGGGAGCGCAGATACGCAGTATTTT. This codes for CASSPRTSGGSADTQYF.